The following is a T cell receptor (beta chain) sequence with its context. The antigen remains undetermined. This may be a read error, as it is one base from a much larger clone. The sample originates from a study of shared clonotypes between healthy human individuals. Study results and limitations: Exclusively blood specimens were collected; tissue repertoires likely differ.

TCRdb's table, derived via immunoSEQ multiplex PCR, lists solely in-frame clones and lacks some. The sample shows fewer than 650,000 clones, about 80% of them seen only once. Unmatched junction bases numbered 4, after V lost 5 bases and J lost 2 bases. The CDR3 runs to 14 residues. Germline V gene sequence: CDR1 MNHNY, CDR2 SVGAGI (reference sequence). This clonotype was sampled from a woman aged 40 to 50 in good health. Some clones in this sample may be carry-over from other donors' samples. The rearrangement links TRBV6-6 to TRBJ2-7, with 9 bases lining up with TRBD1. Sample: PBMCs. Here the CDR3 reads CASSTGTGTYEQYF. CDR3 in DNA: TGTGCCAGCAGTACCGGGACAGGGACCTACGAGCAGTACTTC.